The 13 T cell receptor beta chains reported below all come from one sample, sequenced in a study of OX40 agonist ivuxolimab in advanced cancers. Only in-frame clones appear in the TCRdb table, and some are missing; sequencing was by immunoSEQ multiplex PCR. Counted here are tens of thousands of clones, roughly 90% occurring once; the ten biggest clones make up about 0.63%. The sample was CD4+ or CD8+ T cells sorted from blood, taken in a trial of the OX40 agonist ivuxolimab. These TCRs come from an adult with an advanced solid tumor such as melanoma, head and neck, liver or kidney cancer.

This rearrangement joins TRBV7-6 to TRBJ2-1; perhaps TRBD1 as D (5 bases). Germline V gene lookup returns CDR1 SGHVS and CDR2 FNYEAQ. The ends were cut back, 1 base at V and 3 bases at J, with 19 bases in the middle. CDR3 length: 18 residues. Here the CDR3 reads CASSLEWAASRGYNEQFF. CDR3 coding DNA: TGTGCCAGCAGCTTAGAATGGGCCGCGAGTAGGGGCTACAATGAGCAGTTCTTC.

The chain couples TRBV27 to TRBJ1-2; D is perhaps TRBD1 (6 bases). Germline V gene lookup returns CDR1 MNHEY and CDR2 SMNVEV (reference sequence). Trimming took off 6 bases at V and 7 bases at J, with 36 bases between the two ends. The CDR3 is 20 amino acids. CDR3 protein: CASSGKGGESGKGVRSGYTF. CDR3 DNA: TGTGCCAGCAGCGGAAAAGGGGGGGAGAGCGGAAAAGGGGTGAGGAGTGGCTACACCTTC.

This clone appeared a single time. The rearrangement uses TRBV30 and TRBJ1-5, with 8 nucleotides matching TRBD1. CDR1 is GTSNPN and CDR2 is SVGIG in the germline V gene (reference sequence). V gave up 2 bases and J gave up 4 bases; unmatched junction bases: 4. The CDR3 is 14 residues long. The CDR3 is CAWSPWTGNQPQHF. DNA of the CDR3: TGTGCCTGGAGTCCCTGGACAGGGAATCAGCCCCAGCATTTT.

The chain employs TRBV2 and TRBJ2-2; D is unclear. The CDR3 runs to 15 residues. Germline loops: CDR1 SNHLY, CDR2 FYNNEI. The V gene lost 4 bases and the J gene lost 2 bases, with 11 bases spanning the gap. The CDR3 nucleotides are TGTGCCAGCAGTGGTGCAATCGCCAACACCGGGGAGCTGTTTTTT. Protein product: CASSGAIANTGELFF.

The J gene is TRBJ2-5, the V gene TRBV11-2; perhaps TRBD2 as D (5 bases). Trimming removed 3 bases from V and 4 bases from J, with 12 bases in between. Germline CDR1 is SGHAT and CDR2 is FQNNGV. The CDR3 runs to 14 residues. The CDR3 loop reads CASSFRTGRETQYF. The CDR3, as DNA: TGTGCCAGCAGCTTCAGAACGGGGAGAGAGACCCAGTACTTC.

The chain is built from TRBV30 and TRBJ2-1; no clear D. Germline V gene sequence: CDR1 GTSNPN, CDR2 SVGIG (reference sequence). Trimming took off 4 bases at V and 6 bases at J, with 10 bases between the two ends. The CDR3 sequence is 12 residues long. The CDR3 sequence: CAWTARLNEQFF. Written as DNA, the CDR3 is TGTGCCTGGACAGCGAGGCTCAATGAGCAGTTCTTC.

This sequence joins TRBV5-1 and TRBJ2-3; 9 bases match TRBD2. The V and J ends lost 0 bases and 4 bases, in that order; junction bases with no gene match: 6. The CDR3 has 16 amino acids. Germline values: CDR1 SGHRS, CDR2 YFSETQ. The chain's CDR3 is CASSLGSGRYADTQYF. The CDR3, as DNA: TGCGCCAGCAGCTTGGGTAGCGGGAGATATGCAGATACGCAGTATTTT.

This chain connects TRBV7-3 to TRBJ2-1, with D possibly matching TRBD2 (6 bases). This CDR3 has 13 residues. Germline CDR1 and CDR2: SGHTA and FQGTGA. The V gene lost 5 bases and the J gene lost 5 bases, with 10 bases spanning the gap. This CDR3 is CASSATRDNEQFF. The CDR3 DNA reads TGTGCCAGCAGCGCGACTAGGGACAATGAGCAGTTCTTC. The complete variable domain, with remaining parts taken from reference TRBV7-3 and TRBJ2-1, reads GAGVSQTPSNKVTEKGKYVELRCDPISGHTALYWYRQSLGQGPEFLIYFQGTGAADDSGLPNDRFFAVRPEGSVSTLKIQRTERGDSAVYLCASSATRDNEQFFGPGTRLTVL.

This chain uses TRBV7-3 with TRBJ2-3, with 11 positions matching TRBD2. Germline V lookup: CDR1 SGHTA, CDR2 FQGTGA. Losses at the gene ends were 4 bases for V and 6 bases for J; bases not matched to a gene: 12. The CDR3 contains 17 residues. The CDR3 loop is CASSSGLAVSGGDTQYF. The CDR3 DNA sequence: TGTGCCAGCAGCTCGGGACTAGCGGTCTCTGGAGGCGATACGCAGTATTTT.

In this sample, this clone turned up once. The CDR3, as DNA: TGTGCCAGCAGCTTAGCTAGCGGGGGGGCATACGAGCAGTACTTC. Its translation is CASSLASGGAYEQYF. The genes are TRBV7-8 and TRBJ2-7, with 11 bases lining up with TRBD2. V was clipped by 0 bases and J by 4 bases; unmatched bases: 2. This CDR3 comprises 15 residues. Germline V CDR1 and CDR2: SGHVS, FQNEAQ. Supplemented by reference TRBV7-8 and TRBJ2-7, the full variable domain reads GAGVSQSPRYKVAKRGQDVALRCDPISGHVSLFWYQQALGQGPEFLTYFQNEAQLDKSGLPSDRFFAERPEGSVSTLKIQRTQQEDSAVYLCASSLASGGAYEQYFGPGTRLTVT.

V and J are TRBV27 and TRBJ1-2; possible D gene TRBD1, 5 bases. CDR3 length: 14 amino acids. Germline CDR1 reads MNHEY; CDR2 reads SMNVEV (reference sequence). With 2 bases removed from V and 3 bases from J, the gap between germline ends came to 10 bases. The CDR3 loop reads CASSLRQGDYGYTF. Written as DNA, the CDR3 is TGTGCCAGCAGTTTACGGCAGGGCGACTATGGCTACACCTTC.

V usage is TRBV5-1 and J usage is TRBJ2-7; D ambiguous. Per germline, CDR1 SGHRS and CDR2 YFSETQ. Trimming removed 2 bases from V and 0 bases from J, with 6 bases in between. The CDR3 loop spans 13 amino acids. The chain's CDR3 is CASSFDGSYEQYF. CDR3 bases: TGCGCCAGCAGCTTCGACGGCTCCTACGAGCAGTACTTC.

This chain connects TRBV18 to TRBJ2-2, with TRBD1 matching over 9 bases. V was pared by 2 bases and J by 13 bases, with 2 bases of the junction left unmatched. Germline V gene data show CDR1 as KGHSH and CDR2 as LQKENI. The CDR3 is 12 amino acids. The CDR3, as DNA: TGTGCCAGCTCACCAGGGGACAGGGTGCTGTTTTTT. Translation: CASSPGDRVLFF.